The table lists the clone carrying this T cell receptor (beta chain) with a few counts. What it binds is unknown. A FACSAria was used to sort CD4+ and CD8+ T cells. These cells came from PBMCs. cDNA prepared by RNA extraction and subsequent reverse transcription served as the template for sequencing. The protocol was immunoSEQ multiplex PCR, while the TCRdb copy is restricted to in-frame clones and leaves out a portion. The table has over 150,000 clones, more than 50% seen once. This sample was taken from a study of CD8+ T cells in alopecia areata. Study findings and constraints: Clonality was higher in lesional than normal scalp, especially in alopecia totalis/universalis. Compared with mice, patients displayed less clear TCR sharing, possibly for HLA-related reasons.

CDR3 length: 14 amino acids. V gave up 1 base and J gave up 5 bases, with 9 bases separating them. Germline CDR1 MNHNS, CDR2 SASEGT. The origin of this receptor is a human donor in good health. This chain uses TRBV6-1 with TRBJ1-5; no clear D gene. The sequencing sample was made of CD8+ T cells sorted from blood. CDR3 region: CASSEDVGYQPQHF. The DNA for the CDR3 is TGTGCCAGCAGTGAAGATGTGGGGTATCAGCCCCAGCATTTT.